The rows below give T cell receptor beta chains drawn from one sample of a study of T cells in Graves' hyperthyroidism and ophthalmopathy. TCRdb re-analysed the multiplex PCR reads in MiXCR, keeping a single row per CDR3 protein. The repertoire includes hundreds of thousands of distinct CDR3 sequences, around 15% of them detected once, and around 13% sits in the top ten. Sequencing used blood. These TCRs come from a woman in her forties or fifties with Graves' ophthalmopathy. Both conserved end residues are trimmed from each CDR3.

>TRBJ2-3|TRBV7-8
ASSLDRRDRDTQY
>TRBJ2-1|TRBV25-1
ASSDPTSGRFYNEQF
>TRBJ2-3|TRBV24-1
ATSPGTDTQY
>TRBJ2-7|TRBV28
ASNPAGQGGYEQY
>TRBJ2-1|TRBV11-2
ASSFSAMFGNEQF
>TRBJ2-2|TRBV3-1
ASSHPDRVLTGELF
>TRBJ2-7|TRBV5-1
ASSTTTGNANLEQY
>TRBJ2-5|TRBV20-1
SATTRNDREETQY
>TRBJ1-4|TRBV4-2
ASSTRTGDEKLF
>TRBJ1-2|TRBV9
ASSVAPGQGTGYT
>TRBJ2-2|TRBV6-6
ASSYPRSGSGELF
>TRBJ1-5|TRBV3-1
ASSHSWDIMSNQPQH
>TRBJ1-5|TRBV10-3
AIRGTGEGQPQH
>TRBJ2-1|TRBV5-1
ASSSRGGSGTQSSYNEQF
>TRBJ2-7|TRBV14
ASSQDIRSEQY
>TRBJ1-1|TRBV20-1
SARGTVLLGNTEAF
>TRBJ1-6|TRBV7-9
ASSPQMGSPLH
>TRBJ2-7|TRBV3-1
ASSHSQDYEQY
>TRBJ1-5|TRBV24-1
ATSATTGDQPQH
>TRBJ2-1|TRBV28
ASRTARNSEQF
>TRBJ2-1|TRBV20-1
SARHSVVHEQF
>TRBJ2-7|TRBV27
ASSLTSVDGLYEQY
>TRBJ2-1|TRBV9
ASSVEGAGLISGDEQF
>TRBJ1-1|TRBV30
AGDRGAF
>TRBJ1-6|TRBV5-1
ASSLRTGGVSYNSPLH
>TRBJ2-3|TRBV20-1
SGWTGTTDTQY
>TRBJ2-7|TRBV6-2/TRBV6-3
ASNYDRGRVYEQY
>TRBJ2-2|TRBV2
ASGKQGSGELF
>TRBJ1-2|TRBV7-9
ASSLQSANYGYT
>TRBJ2-2|TRBV6-1
ASIKHSVSNTGELF
>TRBJ2-7|TRBV7-2
ASSLRIGEQY
>TRBJ2-2|TRBV19
ASSTDKNTGELF
>TRBJ2-1|TRBV20-1
SARASSGRIYNEQF
>TRBJ1-6|TRBV19
ASSITLGRSGNSPLH
>TRBJ2-1|TRBV29-1
SVERTSGINEQF
>TRBJ2-1|TRBV6-1
ASSREDSPYNEQF
>TRBJ1-6|TRBV27
ASSLEGLSSYNSPLH
>TRBJ2-5|TRBV29-1
SVDRDKRQETQY
>TRBJ2-3|TRBV13
ASSPPPGQGIDTQY
>TRBJ2-7|TRBV13
ASSLGVDYYEQY
>TRBJ2-3|TRBV7-9
ASSTPISTDTQY
>TRBJ2-1|TRBV5-1
ASSETYSSYNEQF
>TRBJ2-7|TRBV5-1
ASRLGQNEQY
>TRBJ1-2|TRBV5-6
ASSLSTAYGYT
>TRBJ1-1|TRBV18
ASSPPSLNTEAF
>TRBJ1-2|TRBV13
ASSSTGIYGYT
>TRBJ2-1|TRBV4-1
ASSQEIQSYNEQF
>TRBJ2-3|TRBV14
ASSPIAGFGVDTQY
>TRBJ2-1|TRBV24-1
ATSDSTLAGNYNEQF
>TRBJ2-3|TRBV20-1
SARPRTSRSTDTQY
>TRBJ1-4|TRBV6-2/TRBV6-3
ASTPRGDEKLF
>TRBJ2-7|TRBV14
ASSSGRWYEQY
>TRBJ1-4|TRBV7-2
ASSLEVTTNEKLF
>TRBJ2-2|TRBV2
ASKSTSGSAGELF
>TRBJ2-1|TRBV30
AWSEGLYNEQF